The rows below give T cell receptor beta chains drawn from one sample of a study of regulatory T cells in long-lasting Graves disease. TCRdb analysed the multiplex PCR reads with MiXCR anew, one entry per CDR3 protein. The repertoire holds approximately 400,000 distinct CDR3 sequences, less than 25% seen once, with about a quarter in the top ten. Material: peripheral blood mononuclear cells (PBMCs), obtained when the disease was refractory, from a patient treated with antithyroid drugs. The receptors stem from a female donor with Graves disease. Each CDR3 is given with its conserved first and last residue. D genes are given only for firm matches. Some rows have no size entry. The others give once, few or many, or a class for an expanded clone.

abundance,v_gene,j_gene,d_gene,CDR3aa
-,TRBV9,TRBJ2-5,-,CASSASRRGGETQYF
-,TRBV19,TRBJ2-5,TRBD2,CASSIPTSVRMETQYF
few,TRBV3-1,TRBJ2-3,TRBD2,CASSQDLLAGVTDTQYF
-,TRBV3-1,TRBJ1-2,-,CASSPEITGRGTLGYTF
few,TRBV7-3,TRBJ2-2,-,CASSLVGGIANTGELFF
many,TRBV2,TRBJ1-2,TRBD1,CASSPGGSPYGYTF
few,TRBV5-1,TRBJ1-2,-,CASSHGQTAPGYTF
many,TRBV20-1,TRBJ2-7,-,CSAVSGSYEQYF
many,TRBV2,TRBJ1-5,-,CASSERGRDRNQPQHF
-,TRBV6-5,TRBJ1-1,-,CASSYSAALGAGTEAFF
few,TRBV7-2,TRBJ2-2,-,CASSPIAETGELFF
few,TRBV3-1,TRBJ2-5,TRBD2,CASSPLAAYQETQYF
few,TRBV6-2/TRBV6-3,TRBJ1-1,TRBD1,CASKDRGPRPEAFF
few,TRBV7-2,TRBJ2-2,-,CASSLMWAKWGSNTGELFF